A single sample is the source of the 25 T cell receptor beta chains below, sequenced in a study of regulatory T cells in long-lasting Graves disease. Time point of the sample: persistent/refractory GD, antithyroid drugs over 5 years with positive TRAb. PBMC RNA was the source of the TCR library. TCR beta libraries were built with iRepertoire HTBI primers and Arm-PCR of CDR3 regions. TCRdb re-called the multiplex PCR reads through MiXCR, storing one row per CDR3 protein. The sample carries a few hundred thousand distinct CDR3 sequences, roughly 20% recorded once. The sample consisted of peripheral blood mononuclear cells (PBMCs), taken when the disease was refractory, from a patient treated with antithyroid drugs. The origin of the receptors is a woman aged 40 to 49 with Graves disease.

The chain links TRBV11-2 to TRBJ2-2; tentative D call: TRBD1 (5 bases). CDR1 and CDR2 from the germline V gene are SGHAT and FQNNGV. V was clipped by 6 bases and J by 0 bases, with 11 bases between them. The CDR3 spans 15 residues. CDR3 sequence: CASSFTTANTGELFF. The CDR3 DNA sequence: TGTGCCAGCAGTTTTACGACAGCGAACACCGGGGAGCTGTTTTTT.

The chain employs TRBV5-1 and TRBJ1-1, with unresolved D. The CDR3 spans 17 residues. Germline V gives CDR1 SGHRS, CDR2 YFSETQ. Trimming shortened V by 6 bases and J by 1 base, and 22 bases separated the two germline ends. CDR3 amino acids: CASNPKTGPESNTEAFF. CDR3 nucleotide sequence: TGCGCCAGCAACCCCAAAACTGGGCCGGAATCGAACACTGAAGCTTTCTTT.

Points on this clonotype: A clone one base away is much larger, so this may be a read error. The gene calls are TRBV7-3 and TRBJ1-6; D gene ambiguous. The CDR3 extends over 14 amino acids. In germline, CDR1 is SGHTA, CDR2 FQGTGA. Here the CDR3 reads CVSSQTGGESPLHF. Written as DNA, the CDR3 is TGTGTCAGCAGCCAAACGGGAGGAGAGTCACCCCTCCACTTT.

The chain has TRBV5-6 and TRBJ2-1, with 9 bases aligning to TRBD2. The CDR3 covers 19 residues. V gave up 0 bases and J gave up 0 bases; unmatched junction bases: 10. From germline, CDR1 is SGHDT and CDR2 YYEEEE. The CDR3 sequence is CASSLDAPHSGSSYNEQFF. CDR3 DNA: TGTGCCAGCAGCTTGGATGCCCCCCATAGCGGGAGCTCCTACAATGAGCAGTTCTTC.

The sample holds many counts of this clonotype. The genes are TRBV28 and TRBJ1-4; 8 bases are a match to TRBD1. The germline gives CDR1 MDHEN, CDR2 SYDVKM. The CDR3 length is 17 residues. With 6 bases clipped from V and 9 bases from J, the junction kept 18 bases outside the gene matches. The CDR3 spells CASSQDLPGTGDQKLFF. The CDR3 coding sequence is TGTGCCAGCAGCCAAGACCTACCCGGGACAGGAGACCAAAAACTGTTTTTT.

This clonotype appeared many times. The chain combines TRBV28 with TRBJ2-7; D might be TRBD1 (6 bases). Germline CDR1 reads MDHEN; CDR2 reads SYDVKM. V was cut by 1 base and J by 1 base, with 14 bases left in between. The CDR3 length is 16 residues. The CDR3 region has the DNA TGTGCCAGCAGTTTATTCTCGGACAGCTTATCCTACGAGCAGTACTTC. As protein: CASSLFSDSLSYEQYF.

As DNA, the CDR3 is TGTGCCAGCTCACCGAATAGCGGGAGGGCAGCAAATGAGCAGTTCTTC. Encoded protein: CASSPNSGRAANEQFF. J is TRBJ2-1 and V is TRBV18; 11 bases map to TRBD2. The CDR3 is made up of 16 amino acids. Germline V gives CDR1 KGHSH, CDR2 LQKENI. J was trimmed by 7 bases and V by 3 bases; bases with no gene match: 8.

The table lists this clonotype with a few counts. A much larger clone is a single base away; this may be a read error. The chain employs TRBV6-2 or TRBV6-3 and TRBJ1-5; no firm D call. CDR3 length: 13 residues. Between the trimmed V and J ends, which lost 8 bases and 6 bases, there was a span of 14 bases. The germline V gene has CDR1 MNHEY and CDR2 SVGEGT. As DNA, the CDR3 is TGTGCCAGCGGTAACAGTAGAGGTCAGCCCCAGCATTTT. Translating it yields CASGNSRGQPQHF.

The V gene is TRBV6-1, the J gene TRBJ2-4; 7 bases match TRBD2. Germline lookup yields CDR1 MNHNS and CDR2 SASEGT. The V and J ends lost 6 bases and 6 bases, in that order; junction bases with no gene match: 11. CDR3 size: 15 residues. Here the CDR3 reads CASSPLGRGRNIQYF. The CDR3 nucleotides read TGTGCCAGCAGCCCGTTAGGGCGGGGGAGAAACATTCAGTACTTC.

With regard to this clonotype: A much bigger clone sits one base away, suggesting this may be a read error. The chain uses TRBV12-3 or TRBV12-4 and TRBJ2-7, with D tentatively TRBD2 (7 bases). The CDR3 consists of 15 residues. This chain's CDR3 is CAGSSGVRGSYEQYF. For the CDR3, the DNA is TGTGCCGGCAGTTCAGGGGTGCGGGGGAGCTACGAGCAGTACTTC.

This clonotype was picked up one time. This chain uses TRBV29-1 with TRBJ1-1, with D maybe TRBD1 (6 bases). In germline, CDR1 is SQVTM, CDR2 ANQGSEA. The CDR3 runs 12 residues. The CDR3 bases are TGCAGTGTACACAGGGACCACACTGAAGCTTTCTTT. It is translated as CSVHRDHTEAFF. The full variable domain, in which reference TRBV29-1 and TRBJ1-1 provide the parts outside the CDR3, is SAVISQKPSRDICQRGTSLTIQCQVDSQVTMMFWYRQQPGQSLTLIATANQGSEATYESGFVIDKFPISRPNLTFSTLTVSNMSPEDSSIYLCSVHRDHTEAFFGQGTRLTVV.

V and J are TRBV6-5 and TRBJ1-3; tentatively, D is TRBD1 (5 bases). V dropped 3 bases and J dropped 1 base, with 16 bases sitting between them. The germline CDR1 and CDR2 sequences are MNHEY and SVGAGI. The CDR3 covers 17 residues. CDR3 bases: TGTGCCAGCAGTTATAGGGCAGGGCCCTCATCTGGAAACACCATATATTTT. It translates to CASSYRAGPSSGNTIYF.

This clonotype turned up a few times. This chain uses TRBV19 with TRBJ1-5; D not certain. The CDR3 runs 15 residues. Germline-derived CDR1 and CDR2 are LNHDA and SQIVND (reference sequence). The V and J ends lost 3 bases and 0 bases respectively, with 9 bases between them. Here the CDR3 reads CASSITRYSNQPQHF. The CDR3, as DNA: TGTGCCAGTAGTATTACAAGATATAGCAATCAGCCCCAGCATTTT. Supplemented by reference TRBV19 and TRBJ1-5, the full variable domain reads DGGITQSPKYLFRKEGQNVTLSCEQNLNHDAMYWYRQDPGQGLRLIYYSQIVNDFQKGDIAEGYSVSREKKESFPLTVTSAQKNPTAFYLCASSITRYSNQPQHFGDGTRLSIL.

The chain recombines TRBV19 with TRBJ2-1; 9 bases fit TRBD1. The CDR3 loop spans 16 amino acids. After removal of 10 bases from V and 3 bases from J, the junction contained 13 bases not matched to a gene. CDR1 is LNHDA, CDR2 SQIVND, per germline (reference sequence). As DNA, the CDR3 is TGTGCCACCAAGGGTTGGGGACAGGGTCGCTACAATGAGCAGTTCTTC. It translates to CATKGWGQGRYNEQFF.

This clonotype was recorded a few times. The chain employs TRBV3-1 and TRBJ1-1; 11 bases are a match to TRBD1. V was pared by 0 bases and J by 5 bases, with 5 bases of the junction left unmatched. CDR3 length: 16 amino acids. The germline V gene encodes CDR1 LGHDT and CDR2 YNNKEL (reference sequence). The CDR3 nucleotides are TGTGCCAGCAGCCAAGAAGGACAGGGGGCGAGGACTGAAGCTTTCTTT. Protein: CASSQEGQGARTEAFF.

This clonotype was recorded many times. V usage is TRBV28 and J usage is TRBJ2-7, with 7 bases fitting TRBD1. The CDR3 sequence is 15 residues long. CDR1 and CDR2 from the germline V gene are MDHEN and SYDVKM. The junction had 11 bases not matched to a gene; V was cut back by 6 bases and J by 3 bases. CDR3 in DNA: TGTGCCAGCAGCCTTGGGACAGTCCGTAGCTACGAGCAGTACTTC. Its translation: CASSLGTVRSYEQYF.

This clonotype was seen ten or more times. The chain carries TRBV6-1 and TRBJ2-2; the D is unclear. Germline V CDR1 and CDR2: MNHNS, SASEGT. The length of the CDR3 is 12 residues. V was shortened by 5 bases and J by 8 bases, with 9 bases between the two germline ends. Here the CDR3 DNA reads TGTGCCAGCAGTCTTACATGGGGGGAGCTGTTTTTT. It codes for CASSLTWGELFF.

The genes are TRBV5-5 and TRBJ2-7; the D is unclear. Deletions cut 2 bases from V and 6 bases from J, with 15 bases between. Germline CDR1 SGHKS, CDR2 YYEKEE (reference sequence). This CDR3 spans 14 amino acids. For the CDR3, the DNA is TGTGCCAGCAGCTTAAACGGGCTCGCCCGCGAGCAGTACTTC. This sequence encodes CASSLNGLAREQYF. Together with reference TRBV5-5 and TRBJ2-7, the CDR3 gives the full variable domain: DAGVTQSPTHLIKTRGQQVTLRCSPISGHKSVSWYQQVLGQGPQFIFQYYEKEERGRGNFPDRFSARQFPNYSSELNVNALLLGDSALYLCASSLNGLAREQYFGPGTRLTVT.

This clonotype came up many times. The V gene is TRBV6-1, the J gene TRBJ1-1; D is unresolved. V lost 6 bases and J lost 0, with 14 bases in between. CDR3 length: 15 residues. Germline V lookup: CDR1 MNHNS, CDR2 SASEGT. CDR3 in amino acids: CASRLGEIMNTEAFF. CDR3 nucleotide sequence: TGTGCCAGCAGATTGGGCGAAATCATGAACACTGAAGCTTTCTTT.

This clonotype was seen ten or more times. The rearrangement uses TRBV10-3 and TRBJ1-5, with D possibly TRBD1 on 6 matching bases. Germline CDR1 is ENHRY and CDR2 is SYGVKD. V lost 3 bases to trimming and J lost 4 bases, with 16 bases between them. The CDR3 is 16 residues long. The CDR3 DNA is TGTGCCATCAGTGACCGCGTAACGGGGGCGAATCAGCCCCAGCATTTT. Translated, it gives CAISDRVTGANQPQHF.

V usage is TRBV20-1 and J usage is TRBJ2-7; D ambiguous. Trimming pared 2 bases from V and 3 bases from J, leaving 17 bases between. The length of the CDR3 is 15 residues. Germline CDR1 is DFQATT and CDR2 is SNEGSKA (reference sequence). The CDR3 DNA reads TGCAGTGCTAGACCCCGGGTTTTTTTCAGCTACGAGCAGTACTTC. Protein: CSARPRVFFSYEQYF.

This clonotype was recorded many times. The DNA of the CDR3 is TGTGCCAGCAGTCTGTTACAGGGGAACGAGCAGTACTTC. As protein: CASSLLQGNEQYF. This chain joins TRBV7-2 and TRBJ2-7, with TRBD1 matching over 7 bases. CDR1 is SGHTA and CDR2 is FQGNSA in the germline V gene. The V gene end was trimmed by 6 bases and the J gene end by 5 bases; junction bases not matched to a gene: 7. The length of the CDR3 is 13 residues.

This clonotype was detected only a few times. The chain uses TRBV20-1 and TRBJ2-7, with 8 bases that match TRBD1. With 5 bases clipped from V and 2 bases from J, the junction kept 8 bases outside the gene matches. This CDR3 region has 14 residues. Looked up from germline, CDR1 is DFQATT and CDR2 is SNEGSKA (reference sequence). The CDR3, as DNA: TGCAGTGCTCAAGACAGGGGAGAGGCCTACGAGCAGTACTTC. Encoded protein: CSAQDRGEAYEQYF.

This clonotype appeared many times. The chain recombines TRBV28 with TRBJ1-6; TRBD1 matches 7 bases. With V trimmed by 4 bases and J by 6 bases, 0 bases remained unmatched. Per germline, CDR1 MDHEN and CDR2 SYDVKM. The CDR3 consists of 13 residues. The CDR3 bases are TGTGCCAGCAGTTGGGACAGTAATTCACCCCTCCACTTT. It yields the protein CASSWDSNSPLHF.

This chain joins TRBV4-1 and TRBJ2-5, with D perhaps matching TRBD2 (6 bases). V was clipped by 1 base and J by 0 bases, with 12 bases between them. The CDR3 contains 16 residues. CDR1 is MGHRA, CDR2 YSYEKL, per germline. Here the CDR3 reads CASSQVRRGNQETQYF. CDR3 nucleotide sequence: TGCGCCAGCAGCCAAGTAAGGAGGGGCAACCAAGAGACCCAGTACTTC.